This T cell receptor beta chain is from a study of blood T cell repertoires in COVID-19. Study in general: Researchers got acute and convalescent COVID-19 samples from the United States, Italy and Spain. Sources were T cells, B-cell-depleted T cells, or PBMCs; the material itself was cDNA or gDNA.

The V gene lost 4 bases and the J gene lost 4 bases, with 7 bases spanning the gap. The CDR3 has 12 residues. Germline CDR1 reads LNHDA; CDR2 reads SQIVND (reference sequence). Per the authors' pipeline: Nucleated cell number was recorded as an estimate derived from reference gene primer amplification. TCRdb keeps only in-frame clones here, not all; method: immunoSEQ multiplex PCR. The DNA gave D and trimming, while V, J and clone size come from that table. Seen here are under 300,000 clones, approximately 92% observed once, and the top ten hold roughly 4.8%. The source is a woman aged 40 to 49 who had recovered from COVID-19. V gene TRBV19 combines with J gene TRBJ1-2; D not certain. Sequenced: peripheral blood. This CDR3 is CASSRTPYGYTF. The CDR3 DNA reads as TGTGCCAGTAGTAGGACTCCCTATGGCTACACCTTC.